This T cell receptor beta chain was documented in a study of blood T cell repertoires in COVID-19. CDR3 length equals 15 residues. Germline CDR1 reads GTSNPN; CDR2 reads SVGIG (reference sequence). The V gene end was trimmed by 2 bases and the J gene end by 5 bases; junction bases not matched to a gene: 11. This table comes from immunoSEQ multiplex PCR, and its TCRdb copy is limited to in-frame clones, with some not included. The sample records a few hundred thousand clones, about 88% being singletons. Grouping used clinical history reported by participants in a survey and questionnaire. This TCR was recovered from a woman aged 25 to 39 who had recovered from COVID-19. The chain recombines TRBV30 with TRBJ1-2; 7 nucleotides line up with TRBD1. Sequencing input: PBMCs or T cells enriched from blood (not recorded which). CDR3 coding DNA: TGTGCCTGGAGTAGGCCAGGGGGTTTCGGGTATGGCTACACCTTC. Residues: CAWSRPGGFGYGYTF.